The sequence of this T cell receptor (beta chain) was determined in a study of STAT5B mutations in CD4+ large granular lymphocyte leukemia. Data came from immunoSEQ multiplex PCR; TCRdb stores just in-frame clones and leaves some out. The sample carries tens of thousands of clones, about 80% recorded once. Germline-derived CDR1 and CDR2 are LNHNV and YYDKDF (reference sequence). The CDR3 is made up of 14 amino acids. The V end lost 1 base, the J end lost 4 bases, and 7 bases lay between the germline ends. A remark on this clone: Its antigen is not identified.

Study findings and constraints: CD4-sorted patient repertoires seemed more clonal than healthy CD4+ repertoires.

V and J are TRBV15 and TRBJ2-2; TRBD2 might be the D (5 bases). Input material: CD4+ T cells from blood buffy coats. The clonotype comes from a human donor in good health. Written as DNA, the CDR3 is TGTGCCACCAGCAGAGTTCGGGGCACCGGGGAGCTGTTTTTT. It yields the protein CATSRVRGTGELFF.